This is a list of T cell receptor beta chains from one sample in a study of cytomegalovirus exposure and HLA in healthy donors. Clones were read by immunoSEQ multiplex PCR, and TCRdb kept only the in-frame ones, dropping some. This table holds under 300,000 clones, around 89% found once. Sequenced material: PBMCs. Receptors originate from a woman younger than 35 in good health and CMV-seronegative. Each CDR3 is given with its conserved first and last residue. The D gene is left open where the match is weak. Clone size is stated in some rows and not others, as once, few, many or a class when expanded.

j_gene,abundance,d_gene,v_gene,CDR3aa,CDR3nt
TRBJ2-3,.,TRBD1,TRBV6-5,CASSPWTGVTDTQYF,TGTGCCAGCAGTCCCTGGACAGGGGTGACAGATACGCAGTATTTT
TRBJ2-7,.,TRBD1,TRBV7-9,CASSSDRGGEQYF,TGTGCCAGCAGCTCGGACAGGGGAGGCGAGCAGTACTTC
TRBJ1-1,.,TRBD1,TRBV7-9,CASSLTGTKNTEAFF,TGTGCCAGCAGCTTGACAGGGACCAAGAACACTGAAGCTTTCTTT
TRBJ1-2,.,TRBD1,TRBV7-2,CASSLGQGAYGYTF,TGTGCCAGCAGCTTAGGACAGGGGGCTTACGGCTACACCTTC
TRBJ2-3,.,TRBD2,TRBV30,CAWSEGSGDPSTDTQYF,TGTGCCTGGAGTGAGGGTAGCGGGGATCCTAGCACAGATACGCAGTATTTT
TRBJ1-1,.,.,TRBV25-1,CASGENMNTEAFF,TGTGCCAGCGGGGAGAACATGAACACTGAAGCTTTCTTT
TRBJ1-5,.,TRBD1,TRBV28,CASRQGGQSNQPQHF,TGTGCCAGCAGACAAGGGGGACAGAGCAATCAGCCCCAGCATTTT
TRBJ1-5,.,.,TRBV19,CASSMGQGSQPQHF,TGTGCCAGTAGTATGGGTCAGGGCTCTCAGCCCCAGCATTTT
TRBJ2-3,.,.,TRBV5-1,CASSLAEGTDTQYF,TGCGCCAGCAGCTTGGCTGAGGGAACAGATACGCAGTATTTT
TRBJ1-2,few,TRBD1,TRBV19,CASSSTGEDYGYTF,TGTGCCAGTAGTTCGACAGGGGAAGACTATGGCTACACCTTC
TRBJ1-5,.,.,TRBV7-8,CASSLMSGNQPQHF,TGTGCCAGCAGCTTGATGTCAGGGAATCAGCCCCAGCATTTT
TRBJ2-1,.,.,TRBV7-7,CASSPGLMSSYNEQFF,TGTGCCAGCAGCCCGGGACTCATGAGCTCCTACAATGAGCAGTTCTTC
TRBJ2-1,.,TRBD2,TRBV7-6,CASSLAAGGNPYNEQFF,TGTGCCAGCAGCTTAGCTGCGGGGGGCAACCCCTACAATGAGCAGTTCTTC
TRBJ1-1,.,.,TRBV6-5,CASSWTAMNTEAFF,TGTGCCAGCAGTTGGACAGCCATGAACACTGAAGCTTTCTTT
TRBJ1-2,.,.,TRBV27,CASSPFWTAEVGYTF,TGTGCCAGCAGCCCTTTTTGGACAGCCGAAGTCGGCTACACCTTC
TRBJ1-1,.,.,TRBV7-9,CASSFTQGTEAFF,TGTGCCAGCAGCTTCACACAGGGAACTGAAGCTTTCTTT
TRBJ2-2,.,TRBD1,TRBV14,CASSHPGQGNRGGELFF,TGTGCCAGCAGCCACCCGGGACAGGGTAATCGGGGCGGGGAGCTGTTTTTT
TRBJ1-2,.,TRBD1,TRBV6-5,CASVQGAGLDYTF,TGTGCCAGCGTACAGGGGGCCGGTTTAGACTACACCTTC
TRBJ1-4,.,.,TRBV4-1,CASSQDSGPNEKLFF,TGCGCCAGCAGCCAAGATTCGGGTCCTAATGAAAAACTGTTTTTT
TRBJ2-3,.,.,TRBV6-6,CATTPPGGTDTQYF,TGTGCCACCACACCCCCGGGGGGCACAGATACGCAGTATTTT
TRBJ1-2,.,.,TRBV4-1,CASSQFGTNYGYTF,TGCGCCAGCAGCCAATTCGGTACTAACTATGGCTACACCTTC
TRBJ2-7,.,TRBD1,TRBV7-9,CASSRFASQGINYEQYF,TGTGCCAGCAGCCGCTTCGCCTCACAGGGGATCAACTACGAGCAGTACTTC
TRBJ1-1,.,.,TRBV7-2,CASSQAQTNTEAFF,TGTGCCAGCAGCCAGGCACAGACCAACACTGAAGCTTTCTTT
TRBJ1-1,.,.,TRBV21-1,CASSKWQGATEAFF,TGTGCCAGCAGCAAATGGCAGGGGGCTACTGAAGCTTTCTTT
TRBJ2-5,.,.,TRBV15,CATSRASGETQYF,TGTGCCACCAGCAGGGCCTCGGGAGAGACCCAGTACTTC
TRBJ2-7,.,.,TRBV30,CAWSRGDEQYF,TGTGCCTGGAGTAGAGGCGACGAGCAGTACTTC
TRBJ1-5,few,TRBD1,TRBV19,CASSIDRGQRPQHF,TGTGCCAGTAGTATAGATAGGGGGCAACGGCCCCAGCATTTT
TRBJ1-2,.,TRBD1,TRBV5-1,CASSSQGANYGYTF,TGCGCCAGCAGCTCACAGGGGGCTAACTATGGCTACACCTTC
TRBJ1-1,.,TRBD1,TRBV5-1,CASSPQGAGTEAFF,TGCGCCAGCAGCCCGCAGGGGGCTGGAACTGAAGCTTTCTTT
TRBJ1-2,.,TRBD1,TRBV6-1,CASSEIGRGLVFGGYTF,TGTGCCAGCAGTGAAATAGGCAGGGGGCTGGTTTTCGGTGGCTACACCTTC
TRBJ2-5,once,TRBD1,TRBV6-6,CASRPGQGYQETQYF,TGTGCCAGCAGACCGGGACAGGGATACCAAGAGACCCAGTACTTC
TRBJ1-5,.,.,TRBV28,CASSRDISNQPQHF,TGTGCCAGCAGCAGGGACATAAGCAATCAGCCCCAGCATTTT
TRBJ2-7,.,TRBD1,TRBV2,CASSEQTGSYEQYF,TGTGCCAGCAGTGAACAGACAGGGTCCTACGAGCAGTACTTC
TRBJ2-1,.,.,TRBV5-1,CASSLLEANEQFF,TGCGCCAGCAGCTTGCTAGAAGCCAATGAGCAGTTCTTC
TRBJ2-3,.,TRBD2,TRBV5-1,CASSLGAGVNTDTQYF,TGCGCCAGCAGCTTGGGGGCGGGGGTTAACACAGATACGCAGTATTTT
TRBJ1-2,once,.,TRBV10-2,CASSEERVYGYTF,TGCGCCAGCAGTGAGGAGAGGGTCTATGGCTACACCTTC
TRBJ2-7,.,.,TRBV4-1,CASSQSSSYEQYF,TGCGCCAGCAGCCAATCCAGCTCCTACGAGCAGTACTTC
TRBJ1-6,.,.,TRBV28,CASSYQDSPLHF,TGTGCCAGCAGTTATCAGGATTCACCCCTCCACTTT
TRBJ2-3,.,.,TRBV15,CATSRARGGTDTQYF,TGTGCCACCAGCAGAGCCCGCGGGGGCACAGATACGCAGTATTTT
TRBJ1-4,.,.,TRBV30,CAWSVDRTATNEKLFF,TGTGCCTGGAGTGTAGACCGGACAGCAACTAATGAAAAACTGTTTTTT
TRBJ1-2,.,TRBD1,TRBV5-4,CASSLAPGGAYGYTF,TGTGCCAGCAGCTTGGCCCCAGGGGGAGCCTATGGCTACACCTTC
TRBJ2-7,.,TRBD2,TRBV11-2,CASSLTSGGALEYF,TGTGCCAGCAGCTTAACTAGCGGGGGGGCGCTTGAGTACTTC
TRBJ2-3,.,.,TRBV4-1,CASSQLAIDTQYF,TGCGCCAGCAGCCAACTAGCTATAGATACGCAGTATTTT
TRBJ1-2,.,TRBD1,TRBV18,CASSPTGTGDYGYTF,TGTGCCAGCTCACCCACCGGGACAGGGGACTATGGCTACACCTTC
TRBJ2-1,.,TRBD1,TRBV10-3,CAISESVGDRGNEQFF,TGTGCCATCAGTGAGTCGGTGGGGGACAGGGGCAATGAGCAGTTCTTC
TRBJ1-2,.,TRBD1,TRBV28,CASSLGRGLHLYGYTF,TGTGCCAGCAGTTTGGGTAGGGGGCTCCATTTATATGGCTACACCTTC
TRBJ2-3,.,TRBD1,TRBV5-4,CASSQTGGGTDTQYF,TGTGCCAGCAGCCAGACAGGGGGCGGCACAGATACGCAGTATTTT
TRBJ1-6,.,.,TRBV5-1,CASRQDALSSYNSPLHF,TGCGCCAGCAGACAGGACGCCCTGAGCTCCTATAATTCACCCCTCCACTTT
TRBJ2-2,.,TRBD1,TRBV6-5,CASSRTGAHTGELFF,TGTGCCAGCAGTCGAACAGGGGCCCACACCGGGGAGCTGTTTTTT
TRBJ1-6,.,.,TRBV28,CASSLKSPGTPYNSPLHF,TGTGCCAGCAGTTTAAAGTCACCCGGGACACCTTATAATTCACCCCTCCACTTT
TRBJ1-1,.,.,TRBV10-1,CASSESPGVTEAFF,TGCGCCAGCAGTGAGTCCCCAGGGGTCACTGAAGCTTTCTTT
TRBJ2-6,.,.,TRBV14,CASSQIGGISGGANVLTF,TGTGCCAGCAGCCAAATTGGAGGGATCTCTGGCGGGGCCAACGTCCTGACTTTC
TRBJ2-1,.,.,TRBV19,CASRGGSSYNEQFF,TGTGCCAGTAGAGGGGGTAGCTCCTACAATGAGCAGTTCTTC
TRBJ1-3,.,.,TRBV28,CASSLVAASGNTIYF,TGTGCCAGCAGTCTCGTCGCGGCCTCTGGAAACACCATATATTTT
TRBJ2-2,.,.,TRBV7-9,CASSLGQGLGELFF,TGTGCCAGCAGCTTAGGGCAGGGCCTTGGGGAGCTGTTTTTT
TRBJ1-2,once,TRBD1,TRBV9,CASSPRQGRYGYTF,TGTGCCAGCAGCCCCCGACAGGGCCGCTATGGCTACACCTTC
TRBJ1-1,.,.,TRBV6-1,CASSEWGLTNTEAFF,TGTGCCAGCAGTGAATGGGGACTGACGAACACTGAAGCTTTCTTT